A single sample is the source of the 31 T cell receptor beta chains below, sequenced in a study of control samples from healthy donors and cancer patients. Libraries were prepared by immunoSEQ multiplex PCR; TCRdb keeps only in-frame clonotypes and omits some of them. The sample comprises under 200,000 clones, nearly 96% of which are singletons, and about 0.94% rests with the top ten. The sequencing input was blood. The receptors come from a woman aged 25 to 39 in good health.

The V and J genes are TRBV5-4 and TRBJ2-3; D possibly uses TRBD1 or TRBD2 (5 bases each). The V end lost 3 bases, the J end lost 3 bases, and 11 bases lay between the germline ends. Germline loops: CDR1 SGHNT, CDR2 YYREEE (reference sequence). The CDR3 extends over 14 amino acids. DNA for the CDR3: TGTGCCAGCAGCTCGGGACCGCATACAGATACGCAGTATTTT. Translating gives CASSSGPHTDTQYF.

V is TRBV27 and J is TRBJ2-1; 11 nucleotides agree with TRBD2. The junction had 19 bases not matched to a gene; V was cut back by 6 bases and J by 0 bases. CDR3 length equals 21 residues. Per the germline V gene, CDR1 is MNHEY and CDR2 is SMNVEV (reference sequence). The chain's CDR3 is CASSQGARLAGYRSSYNEQFF. Here the CDR3 DNA reads TGTGCCAGCAGCCAAGGGGCTCGACTAGCGGGATATAGGAGCTCCTACAATGAGCAGTTCTTC.

The chain couples TRBV7-9 to TRBJ2-5; 8 nucleotides match TRBD2. The junction had 8 bases not matched to a gene; V was cut back by 5 bases and J by 3 bases. The CDR3 runs to 15 residues. Germline CDR1 and CDR2: SEHNR and FQNEAQ (reference sequence). In DNA form, the CDR3 reads TGTGCCAGCAGCCCCGATGGACTAGCCGAAGAGACCCAGTACTTC. Translation: CASSPDGLAEETQYF. The complete variable domain, with remaining parts taken from reference TRBV7-9 and TRBJ2-5, reads DTGVSQNPRHKITKRGQNVTFRCDPISEHNRLYWYRQTLGQGPEFLTYFQNEAQLEKSRLLSDRFSAERPKGSFSTLEIQRTEQGDSAMYLCASSPDGLAEETQYFGPGTRLLVL.

J is TRBJ2-7 and V is TRBV18; D is perhaps TRBD2 (5 bases). The germline CDR1 and CDR2 sequences are KGHSH and LQKENI. V was pared by 2 bases and J by 5 bases, with 10 bases between. The CDR3 has 13 residues. CDR3 sequence: CASSPSTTNEQYF. The CDR3 nucleotides read TGTGCCAGCTCACCATCGACTACGAACGAGCAGTACTTC.

This sequence joins TRBV15 and TRBJ1-5, with D hard to call. CDR3 length: 15 residues. Between the trimmed V and J ends, which lost 0 bases and 1 base, there was a span of 7 bases. Germline CDR1 is LNHNV and CDR2 is YYDKDF (reference sequence). The CDR3 sequence is CATSRDGMSNQPQHF. CDR3 coding DNA: TGTGCCACCAGCAGAGATGGGATGAGCAATCAGCCCCAGCATTTT.

In its sample, this clone was seen a few times. The genes are TRBV9 and TRBJ1-6; no clear D gene. Trimming removed 4 bases at V and 8 bases at J, with 16 bases between. Germline CDR1 and CDR2: SGDLS and YYNGEE. The CDR3 length is 15 residues. In DNA, the CDR3 is TGTGCCAGCAGCCCGACGGGGAACAGAGATTCACCCCTCCACTTT. Its translation: CASSPTGNRDSPLHF.

The chain couples TRBV7-9 to TRBJ2-3; D may be TRBD2 (6 bases). V was pared by 3 bases and J by 1 base, with 20 bases between. Germline CDR1 is SEHNR and CDR2 is FQNEAQ (reference sequence). This CDR3 region has 18 residues. Here the CDR3 DNA reads TGTGCCAGCAGCTTCGTTTCTGCGGGGTGGGTTGGCACAGATACGCAGTATTTT. Amino acid sequence: CASSFVSAGWVGTDTQYF.

This clone appeared once. The chain combines TRBV11-2 with TRBJ1-2; no clear D gene. The V end was cut by 8 bases, the J end by 6 bases, with 25 bases between. Germline V gene sequence: CDR1 SGHAT, CDR2 FQNNGV. CDR3 length: 16 amino acids. This CDR3 reads CASLPIVRAVLNGYTF. In DNA form, the CDR3 reads TGTGCCAGCTTGCCTATTGTCCGAGCGGTACTGAATGGCTACACCTTC.

This chain joins TRBV7-9 and TRBJ2-2; TRBD2 agrees at 12 bases. Germline V gene data show CDR1 as SEHNR and CDR2 as FQNEAQ (reference sequence). Losses at the gene ends were 2 bases for V and 0 bases for J; bases not matched to a gene: 1. The CDR3 consists of 17 residues. CDR3 sequence reads: CASSLLAGGSNTGELFF. CDR3 DNA sequence: TGTGCCAGCAGCTTACTAGCGGGAGGGTCGAACACCGGGGAGCTGTTTTTT. Complete variable domain (other parts from reference TRBV7-9 and TRBJ2-2): DTGVSQNPRHKITKRGQNVTFRCDPISEHNRLYWYRQTLGQGPEFLTYFQNEAQLEKSRLLSDRFSAERPKGSFSTLEIQRTEQGDSAMYLCASSLLAGGSNTGELFFGEGSRLTVL.

V and J are TRBV28 and TRBJ1-1; D gene ambiguous. The CDR3 runs 14 residues. The germline gives CDR1 MDHEN, CDR2 SYDVKM. V shed 5 bases and J shed 2 bases, with 12 bases lying between them. CDR3 sequence reads: CASSDNIKNTEAFF. The CDR3 bases are TGTGCCAGCAGTGATAACATCAAAAACACTGAAGCTTTCTTT.

The chain has TRBV28 and TRBJ2-1; 14 bases match TRBD2. CDR1 MDHEN and CDR2 SYDVKM come from the germline V gene. Unmatched junction bases numbered 16, after V lost 5 bases and J lost 4 bases. The CDR3 extends over 20 amino acids. The CDR3 DNA reads TGTGCCAGCAGTCCCTCCGGACTAGCGGGAGGACGTAGCGGTTACAATGAGCAGTTCTTC. Protein product: CASSPSGLAGGRSGYNEQFF.

The chain uses TRBV5-4 and TRBJ2-1; D is ambiguous. The CDR3 totals 12 residues. Trimming left V 1 base short and J 10 bases short, with 9 bases between. Germline CDR1 is SGHNT and CDR2 is YYREEE (reference sequence). This CDR3 is CASSLHGLEQFF. CDR3 bases: TGTGCCAGCAGCTTGCACGGTCTAGAGCAGTTCTTC.

The chain has TRBV5-4 and TRBJ2-5; D possibly corresponds to TRBD2 (5 bases). CDR3 length: 15 amino acids. Germline CDR1 is SGHNT and CDR2 is YYREEE (reference sequence). Trimming removed 4 bases at V and 5 bases at J, with 18 bases between. The CDR3 bases are TGTGCCAGCAGCCCCTCGAGGGTCATGGGGGAGACCCAGTACTTC. It translates to CASSPSRVMGETQYF. Filled out from reference TRBV5-4 and TRBJ2-5, the complete variable domain reads ETGVTQSPTHLIKTRGQQVTLRCSSQSGHNTVSWYQQALGQGPQFIFQYYREEENGRGNFPPRFSGLQFPNYSSELNVNALELDDSALYLCASSPSRVMGETQYFGPGTRLLVL.

As DNA, the CDR3 is TGTGCCAGCAGCTTAGAACAGGGGTTTGATGAAGCTTTCTTT. It is translated as CASSLEQGFDEAFF. V and J are TRBV7-2 and TRBJ1-1, with 7 positions matching TRBD1. Germline V gene data show CDR1 as SGHTA and CDR2 as FQGNSA. This CDR3 is built from 14 residues. Trimming took 1 base from V and 7 from J; bases not matched to a gene: 6. Drawing the rest from reference TRBV7-2 and TRBJ1-1, the complete variable domain is GAGVSQSPSNKVTEKGKDVELRCDPISGHTALYWYRQSLGQGLEFLIYFQGNSAPDKSGLPSDRFSAERTGGSVSTLTIQRTQQEDSAVYLCASSLEQGFDEAFFGQGTRLTVV.

This chain uses TRBV19 with TRBJ2-7; D not certain. V gave up 4 bases and J gave up 2 bases, with 12 bases separating them. This CDR3 has 14 amino acids. Germline assignment: CDR1 LNHDA and CDR2 SQIVND (reference sequence). The CDR3 DNA reads TGTGCCAGTAGTAGGGGTGGGGTAACCTACGAGCAGTACTTC. This translates into CASSRGGVTYEQYF.

This sequence joins TRBV9 and TRBJ2-4; D might be TRBD1 (5 bases). Trimming took off 0 bases at V and 3 bases at J, with 13 bases between the two ends. Germline CDR1 reads SGDLS; CDR2 reads YYNGEE. The length of the CDR3 is 16 residues. CDR3 nucleotide sequence: TGTGCCAGCAGCGTAGCAAGGGTAGGGGACAAAAACATTCAGTACTTC. Its translation: CASSVARVGDKNIQYF.

The rearrangement uses TRBV18 and TRBJ2-2, with D tentatively TRBD1 (6 bases). V lost 4 bases, J lost 1 base, and 16 bases lay in between. The CDR3 is 17 residues long. CDR1 is KGHSH and CDR2 is LQKENI in the germline V gene. CDR3 bases: TGTGCCAGCTCACACCATGTTGCAGGGGAGAACACCGGGGAGCTGTTTTTT. It specifies CASSHHVAGENTGELFF.

V gene TRBV6-5 combines with J gene TRBJ2-3, with D tentatively TRBD2 (7 bases). This CDR3 is built from 14 residues. Germline lookup yields CDR1 MNHEY and CDR2 SVGAGI. The germline V and J ends were trimmed by 8 bases and 5 bases, with 17 bases remaining between them. The chain's CDR3 is CASGGLTRGDTQYF. The DNA for the CDR3 is TGTGCCAGCGGGGGACTAACCAGGGGAGATACGCAGTATTTT.

The genes are TRBV11-2 and TRBJ2-7, with D perhaps matching TRBD2 (6 bases). Deletions cut 2 bases from V and 2 bases from J, with 16 bases between. The V gene's germline CDR1 is SGHAT and CDR2 FQNNGV. There are 16 residues in the CDR3. CDR3 DNA sequence: TGTGCCAGCAGCTTAAATAGCGGCCGGGGTACCTACGAGCAGTACTTC. It encodes CASSLNSGRGTYEQYF. The full variable domain, in which reference TRBV11-2 and TRBJ2-7 provide the parts outside the CDR3, is EAGVAQSPRYKIIEKRQSVAFWCNPISGHATLYWYQQILGQGPKLLIQFQNNGVVDDSQLPKDRFSAERLKGVDSTLKIQPAKLEDSAVYLCASSLNSGRGTYEQYFGPGTRLTVT.

The chain has TRBV9 and TRBJ1-6, with a possible D match to TRBD1 (6 bases). The CDR3 sequence is 15 residues long. Trimming took off 4 bases at V and 5 bases at J, with 13 bases between the two ends. Germline lookup yields CDR1 SGDLS and CDR2 YYNGEE. The CDR3 nucleotides are TGTGCCAGCAGCACTAACAGGGAAAATAATTCACCCCTCCACTTT. Protein product: CASSTNRENNSPLHF.

The gene calls are TRBV24-1 and TRBJ2-1, with D possibly being TRBD1 (6 bases). Germline V gene sequence: CDR1 KGHDR, CDR2 SFDVKD. There are 15 residues in the CDR3. V was shortened by 4 bases and J by 0 bases, with 9 bases between the two germline ends. The CDR3 nucleotides read TGTGCCACCAGTGAGGACAGAAGCTCCTACAATGAGCAGTTCTTC. Its protein product is CATSEDRSSYNEQFF.

V usage is TRBV30 and J usage is TRBJ1-1; D perhaps matches TRBD1 (5 bases). This CDR3 is built from 14 residues. V was trimmed by 0 bases and J by 7 bases, leaving 15 bases between them. Germline assignment: CDR1 GTSNPN and CDR2 SVGIG (reference sequence). CDR3 amino acids: CAWSVQAGRGEAFF. The CDR3 DNA sequence: TGTGCCTGGAGTGTACAGGCAGGGAGGGGTGAAGCTTTCTTT. Looking up the rest from reference TRBV30 and TRBJ1-1 gives the full variable domain: SQTIHQWPATLVQPVGSPLSLECTVEGTSNPNLYWYRQAAGRGLQLLFYSVGIGQISSEVPQNLSASRPQDRQFILSSKKLLLSDSGFYLCAWSVQAGRGEAFFGQGTRLTVV.

The rearrangement joins TRBV2 to TRBJ1-1; maybe TRBD1 (5 bases). The V end was cut by 10 bases, the J end by 0 bases, with 12 bases between. Germline CDR1 reads SNHLY; CDR2 reads FYNNEI. The CDR3 has 13 residues. For the CDR3, the DNA is TGTGCCACCAAGAGGGGCATGAACACTGAAGCTTTCTTT. It codes for CATKRGMNTEAFF. The variable domain in full, completed from reference TRBV2 and TRBJ1-1, reads EPEVTQTPSHQVTQMGQEVILRCVPISNHLYFYWYRQILGQKVEFLVSFYNNEISEKSEIFDDQFSVERPDGSNFTLKIRSTKLEDSAMYFCATKRGMNTEAFFGQGTRLTVV.

The chain uses TRBV5-1 and TRBJ2-7, with 8 bases aligning to TRBD2. The germline CDR1 and CDR2 sequences are SGHRS and YFSETQ. The length of the CDR3 is 15 residues. V lost 0 bases to trimming and J lost 7 bases; unmatched junction nucleotides: 9. This CDR3 reads CASSLELREVSEQYF. Written as DNA, the CDR3 is TGCGCCAGCAGCTTGGAATTGCGGGAGGTCTCTGAGCAGTACTTC.

The chain employs TRBV28 and TRBJ2-7; 11 positions match TRBD1. The junction had 5 bases not matched to a gene; V was cut back by 4 bases and J by 3 bases. This CDR3 has 15 amino acids. In germline, CDR1 is MDHEN, CDR2 SYDVKM. CDR3 in amino acids: CASSSSGTGGYEQYF. CDR3 nucleotide sequence: TGTGCCAGCAGTTCCTCCGGGACAGGGGGCTACGAGCAGTACTTC.

This chain joins TRBV14 and TRBJ1-1; D remains ambiguous. The CDR3 is 15 residues long. Per the germline V gene, CDR1 is SGHDN and CDR2 is FVKESK. V was shortened by 1 base and J by 1 base, with 10 bases between the two germline ends. The CDR3 sequence is CASSQVRAWNTEAFF. The CDR3 region has the DNA TGTGCCAGCAGCCAAGTTCGGGCATGGAACACTGAAGCTTTCTTT. The full variable domain, rest sourced from reference TRBV14 and TRBJ1-1, is EAGVTQFPSHSVIEKGQTVTLRCDPISGHDNLYWYRRVMGKEIKFLLHFVKESKQDESGMPNNRFLAERTGGTYSTLKVQPAELEDSGVYFCASSQVRAWNTEAFFGQGTRLTVV.

The chain joins TRBV3-1 (or the pseudogene TRBV3-2) to TRBJ2-7, with 9 bases matching TRBD1. Per germline, CDR1 LGHDT and CDR2 YNNKEL (reference sequence). With 3 bases clipped from V and 4 bases from J, the junction kept 4 bases outside the gene matches. The CDR3 has 14 residues. The CDR3 spells CASSHRDRDYEQYF. The DNA of the CDR3 is TGTGCCAGCAGCCACCGGGACAGGGATTACGAGCAGTACTTC.

The rearrangement links TRBV18 to TRBJ2-5, with no clear D. The V gene lost 3 bases and the J gene lost 1 base, with 24 bases spanning the gap. The CDR3 length is 19 residues. The V gene's germline CDR1 is KGHSH and CDR2 LQKENI. The CDR3 protein is CASSPLTATRQRFQETQYF. As DNA, the CDR3 is TGTGCCAGCTCACCTTTAACAGCGACCCGACAAAGGTTCCAAGAGACCCAGTACTTC.

The V call is TRBV7-9, the J call TRBJ2-5; D could derive from TRBD1 or TRBD2 (5 bases each). CDR3 length equals 14 residues. Deletions cut 1 base from V and 5 bases from J, with 11 bases between. CDR1 is SEHNR and CDR2 is FQNEAQ in the germline V gene (reference sequence). CDR3 loop: CASSLDGAVETQYF. The CDR3 DNA sequence: TGTGCCAGCAGCTTAGACGGGGCCGTGGAGACCCAGTACTTC.

The chain has TRBV6-5 and TRBJ2-2; 7 nucleotides line up with TRBD1. CDR3 length equals 15 residues. J was trimmed by 1 base and V by 8 bases; bases with no gene match: 7. Germline V gives CDR1 MNHEY, CDR2 SVGAGI. The CDR3 region is CASQTGTENTGELFF. Here the CDR3 DNA reads TGTGCCAGCCAGACCGGGACAGAGAACACCGGGGAGCTGTTTTTT.

The chain couples TRBV7-8 to TRBJ2-7; 10 bases fit TRBD2. Germline V gives CDR1 SGHVS, CDR2 FQNEAQ. J was trimmed by 5 bases and V by 6 bases; bases with no gene match: 10. CDR3 length equals 15 residues. The CDR3, as DNA: TGTGCCAGCAGTCCTACTAGCGGGGCCTACAACGAGCAGTACTTC. Protein: CASSPTSGAYNEQYF. Based on the CDR3 plus reference TRBV7-8 and TRBJ2-7, the full variable domain is GAGVSQSPRYKVAKRGQDVALRCDPISGHVSLFWYQQALGQGPEFLTYFQNEAQLDKSGLPSDRFFAERPEGSVSTLKIQRTQQEDSAVYLCASSPTSGAYNEQYFGPGTRLTVT.